The 27 T cell receptor beta chains below come from one sample, sequenced in a study of blood T cell repertoires in COVID-19. Profiled with immunoSEQ multiplex PCR; TCRdb holds only in-frame clones, not every one. The repertoire consists of around 190,000 clones, with roughly 81% occurring once and the leading ten covering roughly 11%. The sample consisted of peripheral blood. All receptors derive from a woman between 40 and 50 years old with COVID-19, enrolled during active disease.

The rearrangement links TRBV3-1 (or the pseudogene TRBV3-2) to TRBJ2-1; no clear D. The CDR3 extends over 14 amino acids. The ends were cut back, 1 base at V and 9 bases at J, with 13 bases in the middle. Germline-derived CDR1 and CDR2 are LGHDT and YNNKEL (reference sequence). In nucleotides, the CDR3 is TGTGCCAGCAGCCAAGGACTCATGAGCACTGAGCAGTTCTTC. It translates to CASSQGLMSTEQFF.

The chain has TRBV10-3 and TRBJ1-5; TRBD1 aligns across 7 bases. Germline V CDR1 and CDR2: ENHRY, SYGVKD. CDR3 length: 14 residues. V lost 6 bases to trimming and J lost 7 bases; unmatched junction nucleotides: 9. The CDR3 DNA reads as TGTGCCATCAGCAGAGAACAGGGGTCGCAGCCCCAGCATTTT. It codes for CAISREQGSQPQHF.

This chain links TRBV15 with TRBJ2-2; D might be TRBD2 (5 bases). The germline V and J ends were trimmed by 10 bases and 6 bases, with 12 bases remaining between them. The CDR3 spans 12 residues. Per the germline V gene, CDR1 is LNHNV and CDR2 is YYDKDF (reference sequence). The CDR3: CAIKLVPGELFF. CDR3 coding DNA: TGTGCCATCAAACTAGTTCCCGGGGAGCTGTTTTTT.

The V gene is TRBV18, the J gene TRBJ1-2; unclear D gene. CDR3 size: 16 residues. Germline CDR1 and CDR2: KGHSH and LQKENI. Trimming removed 3 bases at V and 3 bases at J, with 17 bases between. The CDR3 is CASSPLASRRDYGYTF. The DNA for the CDR3 is TGTGCCAGCTCACCCCTCGCGAGCAGGCGGGACTATGGCTACACCTTC.

The chain combines TRBV7-8 with TRBJ1-1, with unresolved D. CDR3 size: 16 residues. Germline-derived CDR1 and CDR2 are SGHVS and FQNEAQ. The ends were cut back, 5 bases at V and 3 bases at J, with 19 bases in the middle. CDR3 sequence: CASSTSVFQAHTEAFF. The CDR3 DNA sequence: TGTGCCAGCAGCACGTCGGTTTTTCAGGCTCACACTGAAGCTTTCTTT.

A single count supports this clone. V is TRBV29-1 and J is TRBJ2-7, with 7 nucleotides matching TRBD1. The CDR3 is made up of 13 amino acids. V shed 7 bases and J 1 base; nucleotides not matched to a gene: 7. The germline V gene has CDR1 SQVTM and CDR2 ANQGSEA. The CDR3 DNA is TGCAGCGCGCTACAGGGGTTTTCCTACGAGCAGTACTTC. Its protein product is CSALQGFSYEQYF.

The chain joins TRBV24-1 to TRBJ2-1; the match to TRBD2 covers 7 bases. There are 14 residues in the CDR3. The junction had 11 bases not matched to a gene; V was cut back by 10 bases and J by 6 bases. CDR1 and CDR2 from the germline V gene are KGHDR and SFDVKD. CDR3 residues: CATSGTTFGNEQFF. The CDR3 coding sequence is TGTGCCACTTCCGGGACTACATTCGGCAATGAGCAGTTCTTC.

V and J are TRBV14 and TRBJ1-1; possibly TRBD1 for D (6 bases). Germline loops: CDR1 SGHDN, CDR2 FVKESK. Between the trimmed V and J ends, which lost 3 bases and 0 bases, there was a span of 14 bases. This CDR3 has 16 amino acids. CDR3: CASSHLAGTMNTEAFF. For the CDR3, the DNA is TGTGCCAGCAGCCACCTGGCAGGGACAATGAACACTGAAGCTTTCTTT.

The chain joins TRBV5-1 to TRBJ2-5, with a weak D call TRBD2 (6 bases). This CDR3 contains 14 residues. CDR1 and CDR2 from the germline V gene are SGHRS and YFSETQ. V was pared by 6 bases and J by 1 base, with 13 bases between. CDR3 nucleotides: TGCGCCAGCACAATGACTAGTCCCCAAGAGACCCAGTACTTC. Translation: CASTMTSPQETQYF.

The CDR3 protein is CASSLVPYNEQFF. The CDR3 DNA follows: TGTGCCAGCAGCTTAGTTCCTTACAATGAGCAGTTCTTC. This chain joins TRBV7-3 and TRBJ2-1; no reliable D call. Deletions cut 2 bases from V and 4 bases from J, with 6 bases between. The germline CDR1 and CDR2 sequences are SGHTA and FQGTGA. The CDR3 loop spans 13 amino acids. The variable domain in full, completed from reference TRBV7-3 and TRBJ2-1, reads GAGVSQTPSNKVTEKGKYVELRCDPISGHTALYWYRQSLGQGPEFLIYFQGTGAADDSGLPNDRFFAVRPEGSVSTLKIQRTERGDSAVYLCASSLVPYNEQFFGPGTRLTVL.

V usage is TRBV7-6 and J usage is TRBJ2-3; tentative D call: TRBD2 (6 bases). The CDR3 spans 15 residues. Germline CDR1 and CDR2: SGHVS and FNYEAQ. V was trimmed by 3 bases and J by 3 bases, leaving 13 bases between them. The CDR3 DNA reads as TGTGCCAGCAGCTTGGGGCCAGGGAGGACAGATACGCAGTATTTT. Translated, it gives CASSLGPGRTDTQYF.

In this sample, this clone turned up many times. The rearrangement joins TRBV5-1 to TRBJ2-2, with D possibly matching TRBD2 (5 bases). From germline, CDR1 is SGHRS and CDR2 YFSETQ. Deletions cut 7 bases from V and 4 bases from J, with 11 bases between. The CDR3 runs to 13 residues. CDR3 nucleotides: TGCGCCAGCGCACCCGAGGGCACCGGGGAGCTGTTTTTT. As protein: CASAPEGTGELFF.

This chain uses TRBV3-1 (or the pseudogene TRBV3-2) with TRBJ2-5, with D hard to call. Germline V lookup: CDR1 LGHDT, CDR2 YNNKEL (reference sequence). The ends were cut back, 1 base at V and 5 bases at J, with 14 bases in the middle. This CDR3 has 15 amino acids. CDR3 bases: TGTGCCAGCAGCCAAGTACCTAGGAGAGAGGAGACCCAGTACTTC. Translating gives CASSQVPRREETQYF.

The V and J genes are TRBV7-9 and TRBJ2-3, with a weak D call TRBD2 (5 bases). Germline CDR1 is SEHNR and CDR2 is FQNEAQ (reference sequence). V was shortened by 4 bases and J by 8 bases, with 10 bases between the two germline ends. This CDR3 contains 12 residues. The CDR3 protein is CASSSSRGTQYF. The CDR3 nucleotides read TGTGCCAGCAGCTCCAGTCGGGGTACGCAGTATTTT.

The chain couples TRBV5-5 to TRBJ1-1, with TRBD1 matching 7 bases. Germline CDR1 and CDR2: SGHKS and YYEKEE (reference sequence). The CDR3 has 16 amino acids. Germline trimming cut 5 bases from V and 1 base from J; bases unmatched to any gene: 11. The CDR3 is CASSSGTARSNTEAFF. DNA for the CDR3: TGTGCCAGCAGTTCCGGGACAGCCCGCTCGAACACTGAAGCTTTCTTT. The full variable domain, in which reference TRBV5-5 and TRBJ1-1 provide the parts outside the CDR3, is DAGVTQSPTHLIKTRGQQVTLRCSPISGHKSVSWYQQVLGQGPQFIFQYYEKEERGRGNFPDRFSARQFPNYSSELNVNALLLGDSALYLCASSSGTARSNTEAFFGQGTRLTVV.

This clone occurred once. The V call is TRBV30, the J call TRBJ2-7; a weak D match, TRBD1 (6 bases). Germline lookup yields CDR1 GTSNPN and CDR2 SVGIG (reference sequence). V lost 6 bases and J lost 3, with 18 bases in between. The CDR3 consists of 14 residues. The CDR3 region is CACSNRAGGYEQYV. CDR3 bases: TGTGCCTGCTCGAACAGGGCTGGGGGCTACGAGCAGTACGTC.

The chain combines TRBV10-3 with TRBJ2-7, with D uncertain. Trimming removed 0 bases at V and 3 bases at J, with 6 bases between. This CDR3 comprises 13 residues. The germline gives CDR1 ENHRY, CDR2 SYGVKD. The CDR3 DNA reads as TGTGCCATCAGTGAGTCGCCAGGCTACGAGCAGTACTTC. Amino acids: CAISESPGYEQYF.

The chain joins TRBV27 to TRBJ2-2, with TRBD1 as a possible D gene (6 bases). Germline-derived CDR1 and CDR2 are MNHEY and SMNVEV (reference sequence). CDR3 length: 15 residues. Trimming cost V 6 bases and J 5 bases, with 16 bases left between them. The CDR3 spells CASSQIFTGTGELFF. The CDR3, as DNA: TGTGCCAGCAGCCAAATCTTCACAGGGACCGGGGAGCTGTTTTTT.

CDR3 DNA: TGTGCCAGCAATGACAGGCCCCAAGAGACCCAGTACTTC. Residues: CASNDRPQETQYF. The gene calls are TRBV14 and TRBJ2-5, with TRBD1 as a possible D gene (6 bases). CDR1 is SGHDN, CDR2 FVKESK, per germline. Trimming removed 7 bases from V and 1 base from J, with 10 bases in between. The CDR3 loop spans 13 amino acids. Supplemented by reference TRBV14 and TRBJ2-5, the full variable domain reads EAGVTQFPSHSVIEKGQTVTLRCDPISGHDNLYWYRRVMGKEIKFLLHFVKESKQDESGMPNNRFLAERTGGTYSTLKVQPAELEDSGVYFCASNDRPQETQYFGPGTRLLVL.

The chain joins TRBV12-2 to TRBJ2-1; the table's D call, TRBD2, has no DNA check behind it. TRBV12-2 is designated a pseudogene. This CDR3 has 17 residues. The CDR3 DNA is TGTGCAAGTCGCTTAGCTGGGACTAGCGGGAGTTGGAATGAGCAGTTCTTC. It is translated as CASRLAGTSGSWNEQFF.

The chain couples TRBV6-5 to TRBJ2-3, with unresolved D. V was pared by 4 bases and J by 2 bases, with 10 bases between. The CDR3 loop spans 14 amino acids. Germline CDR1 reads MNHEY; CDR2 reads SVGAGI. The CDR3 region has the DNA TGTGCCAGCAGTTTTTCCTCAGTCACAGATACGCAGTATTTT. It encodes CASSFSSVTDTQYF.

This chain joins TRBV2 and TRBJ2-7; no firm D call. The germline V and J ends were trimmed by 1 base and 0 bases, with 16 bases remaining between them. Germline lookup yields CDR1 SNHLY and CDR2 FYNNEI. The CDR3 length is 17 residues. Written as DNA, the CDR3 is TGTGCCAGCAGTGAAGTTTCGCTCGCGACTGGCTCCTACGAGCAGTACTTC. This sequence encodes CASSEVSLATGSYEQYF.

This chain connects TRBV5-4 to TRBJ1-2, with D unclear. Germline V CDR1 and CDR2: SGHNT, YYREEE (reference sequence). The V and J ends lost 0 bases and 3 bases respectively, with 6 bases between them. The CDR3 spans 13 residues. CDR3: CASSLASDYGYTF. The DNA for the CDR3 is TGTGCCAGCAGCTTGGCTTCGGACTATGGCTACACCTTC.

The genes are TRBV6-5 and TRBJ2-7; no reliable D call. The CDR3 sequence is 14 residues long. Germline V CDR1 and CDR2: MNHEY, SVGAGI. V lost 0 bases to trimming and J lost 2 bases, with 8 bases between them. The CDR3 here is CASSYSTLAYEQYF. The CDR3 DNA follows: TGTGCCAGCAGTTACTCGACTTTAGCCTACGAGCAGTACTTC.

The chain combines TRBV5-5 with TRBJ1-2; 8 nucleotides agree with TRBD1. This CDR3 is built from 12 residues. CDR1 SGHKS and CDR2 YYEKEE come from the germline V gene (reference sequence). The trim removed 4 bases at V and 8 bases at J, leaving 4 bases unmatched. CDR3 in amino acids: CASSPDRVGYTF. CDR3 DNA: TGTGCCAGCAGCCCGGACAGGGTCGGCTACACCTTC.

V is TRBV2 and J is TRBJ2-5; D call uncertain. Deletions cut 6 bases from V and 3 bases from J, with 14 bases between. In germline, CDR1 is SNHLY, CDR2 FYNNEI. The CDR3 extends over 14 amino acids. As DNA, the CDR3 is TGTGCCAGCAGCCGCCCTGACTCGGAAGAGACCCAGTACTTC. This sequence encodes CASSRPDSEETQYF.

CDR3 in DNA: TGTGCCAGCAGCTTAGGCCTAGCGGGAGTCCCCTACGAGCAGTACTTC. It is translated as CASSLGLAGVPYEQYF. The chain is built from TRBV7-8 and TRBJ2-7; 10 nucleotides align to TRBD2. CDR1 SGHVS and CDR2 FQNEAQ come from the germline V gene. The junction had 5 bases not matched to a gene; V was cut back by 1 base and J by 2 bases. CDR3 length: 16 residues. Based on the CDR3 plus reference TRBV7-8 and TRBJ2-7, the full variable domain is GAGVSQSPRYKVAKRGQDVALRCDPISGHVSLFWYQQALGQGPEFLTYFQNEAQLDKSGLPSDRFFAERPEGSVSTLKIQRTQQEDSAVYLCASSLGLAGVPYEQYFGPGTRLTVT.